Below are 20 T cell receptor beta chains sequenced from a single sample in a study of blood T cell repertoires in COVID-19. Some clones are missing from TCRdb's copy, which holds only in-frame ones; the method was immunoSEQ multiplex PCR. The profile shows about 270,000 clones, approximately 90% of them singletons. Source material: PBMCs or T cells enriched from blood (not recorded which). The receptors stem from a man aged 35-49 years who had been exposed to COVID-19.

The chain links TRBV7-3 to TRBJ2-1; 9 bases are shared with TRBD2. CDR3 length equals 16 residues. The ends lost 4 bases at V and 4 bases at J; junction bases unmatched: 8. Per the germline V gene, CDR1 is SGHTA and CDR2 is FQGTGA. CDR3 protein: CASSSLTSGRYNEQFF. The CDR3, as DNA: TGTGCCAGCAGCTCCCTTACTAGCGGGCGATACAATGAGCAGTTCTTC.

The chain joins TRBV10-2 to TRBJ2-1; 8 positions match TRBD1. The CDR3 totals 12 residues. Per germline, CDR1 WSHSY and CDR2 SAAADI. V dropped 6 bases and J dropped 5; count of bases not matched to a gene: 0. CDR3 region: CASRGQDNEQFF. CDR3 DNA: TGCGCCAGCAGGGGACAGGACAATGAGCAGTTCTTC.

The genes are TRBV19 and TRBJ2-3, with TRBD2 identical over 9 bases. The CDR3 sequence is 15 residues long. Germline V gene data show CDR1 as LNHDA and CDR2 as SQIVND (reference sequence). Trimming at V came to 5 bases and at J to 3 bases, leaving 6 bases not matched to a gene. CDR3 nucleotide sequence: TGTGCCAGTAGTCCGCGGGGGGGTATTACAGATACGCAGTATTTT. It translates to CASSPRGGITDTQYF. The full variable domain, rest sourced from reference TRBV19 and TRBJ2-3, is DGGITQSPKYLFRKEGQNVTLSCEQNLNHDAMYWYRQDPGQGLRLIYYSQIVNDFQKGDIAEGYSVSREKKESFPLTVTSAQKNPTAFYLCASSPRGGITDTQYFGPGTRLTVL.

This chain connects TRBV7-6 to TRBJ2-7, with 10 nucleotides matching TRBD1. There are 13 residues in the CDR3. V dropped 6 bases and J dropped 5; count of bases not matched to a gene: 4. Germline V gene data show CDR1 as SGHVS and CDR2 as FNYEAQ. CDR3 sequence: CASSSGTGDEQYF. CDR3 DNA: TGTGCCAGCAGTTCCGGGACAGGGGACGAGCAGTACTTC.

The chain recombines TRBV3-1 (or the pseudogene TRBV3-2) with TRBJ2-7, with 14 bases that match TRBD2. The ends lost 6 bases at V and 6 bases at J; junction bases unmatched: 1. The CDR3 consists of 13 residues. Germline values: CDR1 LGHDT, CDR2 YNNKEL (reference sequence). The CDR3 DNA follows: TGTGCCAGCAGTGGACTAGCGGGAGGCGAGCAGTACTTC. Translating gives CASSGLAGGEQYF.

As to this clone: Other DNA sequences in this specimen translate into the identical CDR3. The chain recombines TRBV5-6 with TRBJ1-5, with D perhaps matching TRBD1 (5 bases). Between the trimmed V and J ends, which lost 4 bases and 7 bases, there was a span of 12 bases. Germline loops: CDR1 SGHDT, CDR2 YYEEEE. The CDR3 contains 13 residues. This chain's CDR3 is CASSLGGGQPQHF. In nucleotides, the CDR3 is TGTGCCAGCAGCCTAGGCGGGGGACAGCCCCAGCATTTT.

The sample holds one count of this clone. The rearrangement links TRBV28 to TRBJ2-2, with D unresolved. Trimming removed 7 bases at V and 0 bases at J, with 6 bases between. CDR1 and CDR2 from the germline V gene are MDHEN and SYDVKM. The CDR3 extends over 13 amino acids. The CDR3 region has the DNA TGTGCCAGCACCCGTACGAACACCGGGGAGCTGTTTTTT. This translates into CASTRTNTGELFF.

V is TRBV5-6 and J is TRBJ2-7; perhaps TRBD2 as D (5 bases). The germline gives CDR1 SGHDT, CDR2 YYEEEE. CDR3 length: 12 amino acids. Trimming shortened V by 2 bases and J by 5 bases, and 8 bases separated the two germline ends. The CDR3 DNA is TGTGCCAGCAGCTTTGCCGGGGACGAGCAGTACTTC. Translated, it gives CASSFAGDEQYF.

The chain couples TRBV28 to TRBJ2-7, with 7 nucleotides matching TRBD1. J gave up 1 base and V 5 bases, and 8 bases lay outside the gene matches. CDR3 length: 15 amino acids. CDR1 MDHEN and CDR2 SYDVKM come from the germline V gene. In DNA, the CDR3 is TGTGCCAGCAGTCCAGGACAGGTCATGTCCTACGAGCAGTACTTC. Its protein product is CASSPGQVMSYEQYF.

The rearrangement uses TRBV7-9 and TRBJ1-1; 7 bases line up with TRBD1. The CDR3 runs to 15 residues. V trimming: 5 bases; J trimming: 3 bases; junction bases outside the gene matches: 9. Looked up from germline, CDR1 is SEHNR and CDR2 is FQNEAQ (reference sequence). The CDR3: CASSHPDREDTEAFF. The CDR3 DNA sequence: TGTGCCAGCAGCCACCCAGACAGGGAGGACACTGAAGCTTTCTTT.

The chain uses TRBV30 and TRBJ1-2; TRBD1 matches 8 bases. The length of the CDR3 is 14 residues. The V gene's germline CDR1 is GTSNPN and CDR2 SVGIG (reference sequence). With 0 bases clipped from V and 8 bases from J, the junction kept 8 bases outside the gene matches. CDR3 region: CAWSVNQGARGYTF. CDR3 nucleotide sequence: TGTGCCTGGAGTGTTAATCAGGGGGCGCGGGGCTACACCTTC.

The J gene is TRBJ2-7, the V gene TRBV28, with a tentative D call TRBD1 (8 bases). This CDR3 has 15 amino acids. V lost 6 bases and J 5 bases, leaving 20 bases between the germline ends. Germline assignment: CDR1 MDHEN and CDR2 SYDVKM. The CDR3 DNA reads as TGTGCCAGCAGATACTCAGGGGGCCGGGGGGACGAGCAGTACTTC. Translating it yields CASRYSGGRGDEQYF.

The chain recombines TRBV18 with TRBJ2-7; 7 positions match TRBD1. There are 15 residues in the CDR3. Trimming cost V 3 bases and J 1 base; bases outside gene matches: 6. Germline-derived CDR1 and CDR2 are KGHSH and LQKENI. CDR3 sequence (DNA): TGTGCCAGCTCACCCGGACAGGTTGGGTCCTACGAGCAGTACTTC. Translating it yields CASSPGQVGSYEQYF.

The V gene is TRBV5-1, the J gene TRBJ2-1; 10 bases align to TRBD2. The CDR3 covers 19 residues. Trimming at V came to 3 bases and at J to 1 base, leaving 13 bases not matched to a gene. From germline, CDR1 is SGHRS and CDR2 YFSETQ. The CDR3 region has the DNA TGCGCCAGCAGCTACACCGGGACTAGCGCCCCGAGTTCCTACAATGAGCAGTTCTTC. It yields the protein CASSYTGTSAPSSYNEQFF.

The chain uses TRBV4-1 and TRBJ1-1; 12 bases are a match to TRBD1. Unmatched junction bases numbered 5, after V lost 2 bases and J lost 4 bases. This CDR3 has 16 amino acids. The germline V gene has CDR1 MGHRA and CDR2 YSYEKL. CDR3 loop: CASSQPGQGASTEAFF. CDR3 in DNA: TGCGCCAGCAGCCAACCGGGACAGGGGGCCAGCACTGAAGCTTTCTTT.

The chain has TRBV7-8 and TRBJ2-7; TRBD2 might be the D (6 bases). The CDR3 runs 15 residues. Germline-derived CDR1 and CDR2 are SGHVS and FQNEAQ. Trimming left V 2 bases short and J 7 bases short, with 18 bases between. The CDR3 reads CASSLRGEAKGEQYF. The CDR3 DNA follows: TGTGCCAGCAGCTTACGTGGGGAGGCCAAAGGGGAGCAGTACTTC.

The V call is TRBV5-1, the J call TRBJ2-2; no definite D call. This CDR3 has 13 residues. V was clipped by 2 bases and J by 3 bases, with 5 bases between them. Germline CDR1 is SGHRS and CDR2 is YFSETQ. CDR3 protein: CASSFSDTGELFF. The CDR3, as DNA: TGCGCCAGCAGCTTCAGTGACACCGGGGAGCTGTTTTTT. The whole variable domain, filled in from reference TRBV5-1 and TRBJ2-2, reads KAGVTQTPRYLIKTRGQQVTLSCSPISGHRSVSWYQQTPGQGLQFLFEYFSETQRNKGNFPGRFSGRQFSNSRSEMNVSTLELGDSALYLCASSFSDTGELFFGEGSRLTVL.

The J gene is TRBJ2-7, the V gene TRBV6-5, with TRBD1 matching over 10 bases. V was pared by 6 bases and J by 6 bases, with 5 bases of the junction left unmatched. Germline V gene sequence: CDR1 MNHEY, CDR2 SVGAGI. The CDR3 runs 13 residues. The CDR3 here is CASSPDRGSEQYF. DNA of the CDR3: TGTGCCAGCAGCCCGGACAGGGGGAGCGAGCAGTACTTC.

This clone has only one observation. The genes are TRBV28 and TRBJ1-1; TRBD1 agrees at 7 bases. CDR3 length: 15 amino acids. Germline V gene sequence: CDR1 MDHEN, CDR2 SYDVKM. With 10 bases clipped from V and 3 bases from J, the junction kept 14 bases outside the gene matches. CDR3 nucleotides: TGTGCCATCCTCCGTCCGGGACAGAGATACACTGAAGCTTTCTTT. Translating it yields CAILRPGQRYTEAFF.

V gene TRBV6-4 combines with J gene TRBJ2-1; D is perhaps TRBD2 (5 bases). CDR1 is MRHNA and CDR2 is SNTAGT in the germline V gene. The CDR3 totals 15 residues. Trimming took 4 bases from V and 3 from J, leaving 13 bases between them. The DNA of the CDR3 is TGTGCCAGCAGTGCGGACTCGTCCTTCTACAATGAGCAGTTCTTC. Its protein is CASSADSSFYNEQFF.